Each of the 6 T cell receptor beta chains below was sequenced from the same sample in a study of T cells after yellow fever vaccination. TCRdb recomputed calls from the 5' RACE reads with MiXCR, one row per CDR3 protein. This sample has over 110,000 distinct CDR3 sequences; 6.5% to 8.5% occur once, and the top ten carry approximately 0.78%. This sample comprised CD4+ T cells sorted from PBMCs, obtained 5 days after the yellow fever booster vaccination. The receptors were sampled from a man aged 25 to 45 who received the YFV17D yellow fever vaccine.

This clonotype was found many times. The genes are TRBV29-1 and TRBJ2-5, with 9 bases aligning to TRBD1. Germline V lookup: CDR1 SQVTM, CDR2 ANQGSEA. CDR3 length: 12 amino acids. V lost 6 bases and J lost 5; bases outside the gene matches: 4. The CDR3 DNA reads TGCAGCGTCGACAGGGGGTTGGAGACCCAGTACTTC. Protein: CSVDRGLETQYF.

In its sample, this clonotype was seen many times. The chain carries TRBV5-1 and TRBJ2-1; the match to TRBD2 covers 8 bases. Unmatched junction bases numbered 11, after V lost 6 bases and J lost 3 bases. This CDR3 has 16 amino acids. CDR1 and CDR2 from the germline V gene are SGHRS and YFSETQ. The CDR3, as DNA: TGCGCCAGCAAAAACGCGGGGGGCGGGAGCTACAATGAGCAGTTCTTC. Amino acid sequence: CASKNAGGGSYNEQFF.

In its sample, this clonotype was seen many times. This chain joins TRBV5-6 and TRBJ1-1, with D possibly matching TRBD1 (6 bases). Germline V gene sequence: CDR1 SGHDT, CDR2 YYEEEE. CDR3 size: 14 residues. Deletions cut 0 bases from V and 0 bases from J, with 6 bases between. CDR3 DNA: TGTGCCAGCAGCTTGGAGGGGGTGAACACTGAAGCTTTCTTT. As protein: CASSLEGVNTEAFF. Combining the CDR3 with reference TRBV5-6 and TRBJ1-1 gives the whole variable domain DAGVTQSPTHLIKTRGQQVTLRCSPKSGHDTVSWYQQALGQGPQFIFQYYEEEERQRGNFPDRFSGHQFPNYSSELNVNALLLGDSALYLCASSLEGVNTEAFFGQGTRLTVV.

The chain has TRBV20-1 and TRBJ2-1; the D is unclear. Germline CDR1 reads DFQATT; CDR2 reads SNEGSKA (reference sequence). Trimming took off 0 bases at V and 0 bases at J, with 9 bases between the two ends. CDR3 size: 15 residues. The CDR3: CSARESARSYNEQFF. The DNA for the CDR3 is TGCAGTGCTAGAGAGAGTGCCCGCTCCTACAATGAGCAGTTCTTC.

The genes are TRBV5-4 and TRBJ2-5; TRBD1 aligns across 8 bases. CDR1 and CDR2 from the germline V gene are SGHNT and YYREEE (reference sequence). The CDR3 contains 15 residues. V lost 4 bases and J lost 4; bases outside the gene matches: 9. CDR3 coding DNA: TGTGCCAGCAGCAATCCCACAGGGGGATTAGAGACCCAGTACTTC. Amino acids: CASSNPTGGLETQYF.

This clonotype was recorded many times. The chain has TRBV11-2 and TRBJ2-4; 15 bases fit TRBD2. This CDR3 is 19 amino acids long. Germline CDR1 is SGHAT and CDR2 is FQNNGV. V lost 2 bases and J lost 6; bases outside the gene matches: 11. The CDR3 is CASSLRRTSGRAGGNIQYF. In DNA form, the CDR3 reads TGTGCCAGCAGCTTAAGGCGGACTAGCGGGAGGGCTGGGGGAAACATTCAGTACTTC.